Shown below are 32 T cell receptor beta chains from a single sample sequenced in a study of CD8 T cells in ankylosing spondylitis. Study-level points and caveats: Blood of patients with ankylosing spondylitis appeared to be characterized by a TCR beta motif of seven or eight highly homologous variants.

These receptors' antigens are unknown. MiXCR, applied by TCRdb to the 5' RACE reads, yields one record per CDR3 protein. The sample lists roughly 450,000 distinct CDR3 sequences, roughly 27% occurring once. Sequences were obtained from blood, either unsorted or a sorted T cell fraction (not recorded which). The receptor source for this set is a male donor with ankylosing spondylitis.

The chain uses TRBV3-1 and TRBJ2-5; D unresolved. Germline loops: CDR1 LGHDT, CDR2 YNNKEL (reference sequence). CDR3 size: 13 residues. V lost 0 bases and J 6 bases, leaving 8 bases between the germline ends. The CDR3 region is CASSQERKQTQYF. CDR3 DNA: TGTGCCAGCAGCCAAGAGAGGAAGCAGACCCAGTACTTC.

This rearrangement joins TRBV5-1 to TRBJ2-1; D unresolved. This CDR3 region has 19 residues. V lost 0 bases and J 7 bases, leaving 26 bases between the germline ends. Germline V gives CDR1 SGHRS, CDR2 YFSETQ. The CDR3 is CASSLAINNWAVPGNEQFF. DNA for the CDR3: TGCGCCAGCAGCTTGGCAATCAATAACTGGGCGGTCCCGGGTAATGAGCAGTTCTTC.

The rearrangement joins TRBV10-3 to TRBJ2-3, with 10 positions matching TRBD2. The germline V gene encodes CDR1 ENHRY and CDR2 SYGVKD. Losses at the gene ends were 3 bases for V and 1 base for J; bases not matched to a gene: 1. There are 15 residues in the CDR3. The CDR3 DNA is TGTGCCATCAGTGAAGGGACTAGCGGCACAGATACGCAGTATTTT. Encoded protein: CAISEGTSGTDTQYF.

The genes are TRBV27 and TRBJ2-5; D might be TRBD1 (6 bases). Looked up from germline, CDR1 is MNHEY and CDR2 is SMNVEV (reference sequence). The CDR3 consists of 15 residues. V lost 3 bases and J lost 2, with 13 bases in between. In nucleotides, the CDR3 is TGTGCCAGCAGTTTTGGAGACGGGACACAAGAGACCCAGTACTTC. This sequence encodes CASSFGDGTQETQYF.

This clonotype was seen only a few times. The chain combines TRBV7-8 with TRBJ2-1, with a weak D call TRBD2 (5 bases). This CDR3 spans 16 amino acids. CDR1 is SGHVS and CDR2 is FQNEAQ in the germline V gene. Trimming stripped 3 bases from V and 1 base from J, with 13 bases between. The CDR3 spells CASSLIASESYNEQFF. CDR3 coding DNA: TGTGCCAGCAGCTTGATAGCGTCCGAATCCTACAATGAGCAGTTCTTC.

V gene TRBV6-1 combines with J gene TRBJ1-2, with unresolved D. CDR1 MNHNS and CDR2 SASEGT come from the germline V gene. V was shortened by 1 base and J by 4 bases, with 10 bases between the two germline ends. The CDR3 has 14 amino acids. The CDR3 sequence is CASSEGASLYGYTF. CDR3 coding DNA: TGTGCCAGCAGTGAAGGAGCCAGCCTCTATGGCTACACCTTC.

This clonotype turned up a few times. The CDR3 is CASTWRTDTEAFF. CDR3 DNA sequence: TGTGCCAGCACCTGGAGGACAGATACTGAAGCTTTCTTT. The chain combines TRBV12-3 or TRBV12-4 with TRBJ1-1, with TRBD1 as a possible D gene (6 bases). The CDR3 sequence is 13 residues long. The V gene lost 7 bases and the J gene lost 5 bases, with 14 bases spanning the gap.

For the CDR3, the DNA is TGTGCCAGCAGCTTTCGGGACAGGGGCAATCAGCCCCAGCATTTT. Translation gives CASSFRDRGNQPQHF. The V and J genes are TRBV5-5 and TRBJ1-5, with TRBD1 matching 9 bases. The CDR3 runs 15 residues. Per germline, CDR1 SGHKS and CDR2 YYEKEE (reference sequence). The junction had 2 bases not matched to a gene; V was cut back by 2 bases and J by 2 bases.

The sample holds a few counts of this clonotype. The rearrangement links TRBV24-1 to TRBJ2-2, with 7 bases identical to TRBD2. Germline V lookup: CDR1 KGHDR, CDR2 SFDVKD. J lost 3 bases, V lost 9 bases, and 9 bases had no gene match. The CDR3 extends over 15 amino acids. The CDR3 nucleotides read TGTGCCACCCGTTCAGGGAGGGACTACACCGGGGAGCTGTTTTTT. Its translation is CATRSGRDYTGELFF.

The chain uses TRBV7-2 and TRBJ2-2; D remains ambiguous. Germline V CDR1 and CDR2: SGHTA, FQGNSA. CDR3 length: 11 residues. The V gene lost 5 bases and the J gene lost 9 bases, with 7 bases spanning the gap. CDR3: CASSPARELFF. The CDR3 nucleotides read TGTGCCAGCAGCCCTGCCCGGGAGCTGTTTTTT.

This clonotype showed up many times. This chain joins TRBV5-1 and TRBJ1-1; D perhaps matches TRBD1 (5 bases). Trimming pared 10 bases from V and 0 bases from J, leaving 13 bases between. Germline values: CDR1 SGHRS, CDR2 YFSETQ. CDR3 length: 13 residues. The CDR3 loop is CASRGDLNTEAFF. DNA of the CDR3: TGCGCCTCACGCGGGGACCTGAACACTGAAGCTTTCTTT.

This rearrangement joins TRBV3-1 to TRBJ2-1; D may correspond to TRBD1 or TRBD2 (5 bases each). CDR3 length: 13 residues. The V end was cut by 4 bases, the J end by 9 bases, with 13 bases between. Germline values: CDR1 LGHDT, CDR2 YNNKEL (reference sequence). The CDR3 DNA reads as TGTGCCAGCAGCCGAGACCTTGGGGGTGAGCAGTTCTTC. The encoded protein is CASSRDLGGEQFF.

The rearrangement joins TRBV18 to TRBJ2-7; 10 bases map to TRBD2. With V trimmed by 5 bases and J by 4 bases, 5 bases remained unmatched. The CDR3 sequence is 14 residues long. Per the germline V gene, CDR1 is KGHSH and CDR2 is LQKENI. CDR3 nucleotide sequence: TGTGCCAGCTCATCGGGACTAGCGAGGTACGAGCAGTACTTC. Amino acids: CASSSGLARYEQYF.

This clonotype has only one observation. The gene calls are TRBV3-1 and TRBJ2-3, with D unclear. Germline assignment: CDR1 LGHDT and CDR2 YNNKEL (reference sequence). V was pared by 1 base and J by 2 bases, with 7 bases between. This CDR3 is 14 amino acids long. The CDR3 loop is CASSQALITDTQYF. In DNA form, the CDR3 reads TGTGCCAGCAGCCAAGCCCTGATCACAGATACGCAGTATTTT.

Here the CDR3 reads CASSQVDSTEAFF. In DNA form, the CDR3 reads TGTGCCAGCAGCCAAGTAGACAGCACTGAAGCTTTCTTT. This chain uses TRBV3-1 with TRBJ1-1, with D possibly matching TRBD1 (5 bases). V lost 1 base to trimming and J lost 4 bases, with 7 bases between them. This CDR3 is built from 13 residues. Germline CDR1 LGHDT, CDR2 YNNKEL (reference sequence).

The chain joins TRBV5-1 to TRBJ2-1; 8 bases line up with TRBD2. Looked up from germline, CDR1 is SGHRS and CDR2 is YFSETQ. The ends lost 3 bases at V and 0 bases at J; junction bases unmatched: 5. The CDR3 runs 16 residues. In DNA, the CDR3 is TGCGCCAGCAGCTGGGTTAGCGGGAACTCCTACAATGAGCAGTTCTTC. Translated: CASSWVSGNSYNEQFF. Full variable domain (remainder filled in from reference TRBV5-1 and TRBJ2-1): KAGVTQTPRYLIKTRGQQVTLSCSPISGHRSVSWYQQTPGQGLQFLFEYFSETQRNKGNFPGRFSGRQFSNSRSEMNVSTLELGDSALYLCASSWVSGNSYNEQFFGPGTRLTVL.

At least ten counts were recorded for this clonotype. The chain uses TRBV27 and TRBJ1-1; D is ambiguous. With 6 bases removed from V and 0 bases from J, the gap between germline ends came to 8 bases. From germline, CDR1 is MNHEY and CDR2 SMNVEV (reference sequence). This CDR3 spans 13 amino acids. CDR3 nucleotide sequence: TGTGCCAGCAGGAGGTTCATGAACACTGAAGCTTTCTTT. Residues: CASRRFMNTEAFF.

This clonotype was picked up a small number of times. Here the CDR3 reads CATLRVAANNEQFF. The CDR3, as DNA: TGTGCCACACTTCGGGTAGCGGCTAACAATGAGCAGTTCTTC. This chain uses TRBV10-3 with TRBJ2-1; a possible D gene is TRBD2 (6 bases). The CDR3 length is 14 residues. V lost 10 bases and J lost 5, with 18 bases in between. The germline CDR1 and CDR2 sequences are ENHRY and SYGVKD.

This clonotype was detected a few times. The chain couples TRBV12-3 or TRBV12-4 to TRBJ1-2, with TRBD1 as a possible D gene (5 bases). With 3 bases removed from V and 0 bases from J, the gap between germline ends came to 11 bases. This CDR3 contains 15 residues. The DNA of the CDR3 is TGTGCCAGCAGTTTCGGGACGGTAGCTAACTATGGCTACACCTTC. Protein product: CASSFGTVANYGYTF.

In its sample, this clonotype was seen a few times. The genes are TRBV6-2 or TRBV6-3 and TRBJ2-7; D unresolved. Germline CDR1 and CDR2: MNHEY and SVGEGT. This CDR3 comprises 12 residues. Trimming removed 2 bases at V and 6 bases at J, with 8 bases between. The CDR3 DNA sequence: TGTGCCAGCAGTTACCCGGGTAGCGAGCAGTACGTC. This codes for CASSYPGSEQYV.

Here the CDR3 reads CASSRAGAQGYTF. CDR3 sequence (DNA): TGTGCCAGCAGCCGGGCAGGGGCACAGGGCTACACCTTC. V is TRBV3-1 and J is TRBJ1-2, with a possible D match to TRBD1 (6 bases). Germline CDR1 reads LGHDT; CDR2 reads YNNKEL (reference sequence). This CDR3 has 13 residues. The ends were cut back, 4 bases at V and 8 bases at J, with 14 bases in the middle. Supplemented by reference TRBV3-1 and TRBJ1-2, the full variable domain reads DTAVSQTPKYLVTQMGNDKSIKCEQNLGHDTMYWYKQDSKKFLKIMFSYNNKELIINETVPNRFSPKSPDKAHLNLHINSLELGDSAVYFCASSRAGAQGYTFGSGTRLTVV.

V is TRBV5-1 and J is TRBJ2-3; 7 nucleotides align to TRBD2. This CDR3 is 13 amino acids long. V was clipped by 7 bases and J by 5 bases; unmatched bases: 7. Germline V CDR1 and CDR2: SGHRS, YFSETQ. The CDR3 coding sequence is TGCGCCAGCGGACTAGTTTCCAAAGATACGCAGTATTTT. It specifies CASGLVSKDTQYF.

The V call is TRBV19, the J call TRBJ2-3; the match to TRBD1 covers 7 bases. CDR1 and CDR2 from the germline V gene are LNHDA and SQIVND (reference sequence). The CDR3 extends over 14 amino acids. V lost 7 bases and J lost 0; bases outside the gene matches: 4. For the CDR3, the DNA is TGTGCCAGTAACCCGGGACAGAGCACAGATACGCAGTATTTT. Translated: CASNPGQSTDTQYF.

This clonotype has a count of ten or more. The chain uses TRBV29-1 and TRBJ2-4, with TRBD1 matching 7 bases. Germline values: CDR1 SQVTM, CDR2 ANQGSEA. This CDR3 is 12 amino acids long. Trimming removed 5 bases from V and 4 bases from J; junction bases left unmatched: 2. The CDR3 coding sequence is TGCAGCGTTTTACAGGGGAAAAACATTCAGTACTTC. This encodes CSVLQGKNIQYF. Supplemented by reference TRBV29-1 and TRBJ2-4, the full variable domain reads SAVISQKPSRDICQRGTSLTIQCQVDSQVTMMFWYRQQPGQSLTLIATANQGSEATYESGFVIDKFPISRPNLTFSTLTVSNMSPEDSSIYLCSVLQGKNIQYFGAGTRLSVL.

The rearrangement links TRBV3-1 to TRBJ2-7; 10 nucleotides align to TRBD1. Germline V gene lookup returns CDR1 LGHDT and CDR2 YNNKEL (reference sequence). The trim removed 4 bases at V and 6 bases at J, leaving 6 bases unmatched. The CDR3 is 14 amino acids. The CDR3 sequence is CASSPRTGGTEQYF. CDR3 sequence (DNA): TGTGCCAGCAGCCCTAGGACAGGGGGAACCGAGCAGTACTTC.

The CDR3 nucleotides are TGTGCCAGCAGATTCAGGGTGGCAGAAGAGACCCAGTACTTC. This codes for CASRFRVAEETQYF. The V gene is TRBV5-6, the J gene TRBJ2-5, with D maybe TRBD1 (5 bases). This CDR3 has 14 residues. CDR1 SGHDT and CDR2 YYEEEE come from the germline V gene. Trimming removed 5 bases from V and 3 bases from J, with 14 bases in between.

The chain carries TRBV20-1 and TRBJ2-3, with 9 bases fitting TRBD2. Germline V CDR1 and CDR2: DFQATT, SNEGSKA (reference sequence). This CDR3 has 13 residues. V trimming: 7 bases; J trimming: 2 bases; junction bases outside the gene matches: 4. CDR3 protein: CSVLAGSTDTQYF. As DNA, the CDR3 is TGCAGTGTTCTAGCGGGGTCCACAGATACGCAGTATTTT.

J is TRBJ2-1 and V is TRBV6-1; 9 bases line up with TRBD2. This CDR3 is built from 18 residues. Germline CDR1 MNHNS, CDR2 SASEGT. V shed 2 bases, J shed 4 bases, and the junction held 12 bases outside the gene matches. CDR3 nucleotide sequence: TGTGCCAGCAGTGAATGGGGTAGCGGGAGTCTATCTTACAATGAGCAGTTCTTC. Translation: CASSEWGSGSLSYNEQFF.

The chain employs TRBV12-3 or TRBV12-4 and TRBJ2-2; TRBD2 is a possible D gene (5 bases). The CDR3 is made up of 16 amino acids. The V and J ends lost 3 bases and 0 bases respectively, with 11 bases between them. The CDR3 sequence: CASSFGAGTNTGELFF. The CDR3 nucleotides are TGTGCCAGCAGTTTCGGTGCGGGTACGAACACCGGGGAGCTGTTTTTT.

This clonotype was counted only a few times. The CDR3 nucleotides read TGTGCCAGCAGTATCGGGACACTGAACACCGGGGAGCTGTTTTTT. Its translation: CASSIGTLNTGELFF. J is TRBJ2-2 and V is TRBV12-3 or TRBV12-4; a weak D match, TRBD1 (6 bases). This CDR3 has 15 amino acids. The ends were cut back, 5 bases at V and 1 base at J, with 11 bases in the middle.

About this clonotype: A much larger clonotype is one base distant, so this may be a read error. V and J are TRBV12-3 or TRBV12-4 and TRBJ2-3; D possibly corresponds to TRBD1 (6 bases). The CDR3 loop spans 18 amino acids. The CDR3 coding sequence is TGTGCCTGCAGTTTGGGCACAGGGCCTCGGGACACAAGAGATACGCAGTATTTT. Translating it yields CACSLGTGPRDTRDTQYF.

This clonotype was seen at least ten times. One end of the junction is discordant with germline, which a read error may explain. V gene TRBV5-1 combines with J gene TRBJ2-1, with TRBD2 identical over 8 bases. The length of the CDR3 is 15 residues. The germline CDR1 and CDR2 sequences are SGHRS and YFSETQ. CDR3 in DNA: TGTGCCAGCAGCTTAGAAGCGGGAGCGTACAATGAGCAGTTCTTC. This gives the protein CASSLEAGAYNEQFF.